Listed below are T cell receptor beta chains from one sample, sequenced in a study of regulatory T cells in long-lasting Graves disease. TCRdb called the multiplex PCR reads again in MiXCR, with one record for every CDR3 protein. Here the sample spans about 430,000 distinct CDR3 sequences, over 14% being singletons. In addition, the sample was reused for a study of T cells in Graves' hyperthyroidism and ophthalmopathy.

This material consisted of peripheral blood mononuclear cells (PBMCs), taken at new diagnosis, from a patient treated with antithyroid drugs. Receptors originate from a woman aged 40-49 years with Graves disease. CDR3s include the opening cysteine and the closing phenylalanine or tryptophan. A D gene is named only where the DNA matches it firmly. Not every row has a clone size; where given, it reads once, few, many or a size class.

v_gene	abundance	j_gene	d_gene	CDR3nt	CDR3aa
TRBV15	-	TRBJ2-1	TRBD2	TGTGCCACCAGCAGAGGAGAGACTAGCTTCAATGAGCAGTTCTTC	CATSRGETSFNEQFF
TRBV5-1	many	TRBJ1-5	-	TGCGCCAGCAGCTTTTCGGGGGGGGATCAGCCCCAGCATTTT	CASSFSGGDQPQHF
TRBV4-1	few	TRBJ2-3	TRBD2	TGCGCCAGCAGCCAACGGACTAGCGGGAGGGTGTCAGATACGCAGTATTTT	CASSQRTSGRVSDTQYF
TRBV7-2	-	TRBJ1-4	-	TGTGCCAGCAGCTCGGACGCTTGGTCGCGGGAAAAACTGTTTTTT	CASSSDAWSREKLFF
TRBV6-1	many	TRBJ2-5	-	TGTGCCAGCAGTGAACTGGCCAGTACCGGAGAGACCCAGTACTTC	CASSELASTGETQYF
TRBV20-1	many	TRBJ1-2	-	TGCAGTGCTAGGAAGGCAGGGATGATAGATGGCTACACCTTC	CSARKAGMIDGYTF
TRBV28	-	TRBJ1-5	-	TGTGCCAGCAGTCCCGGGGGTCTCAATCAGCCCCAGCATTTT	CASSPGGLNQPQHF
TRBV6-1	many	TRBJ2-7	-	TGTGCCAGCAGTCCCGGGTCCCTGACCCCCTACGAGCAGTACTTC	CASSPGSLTPYEQYF
TRBV30	many	TRBJ1-5	-	TGTGCCTGGAGTGCCCAGCGACGCGTCAATCAGCCCCAGCATTTT	CAWSAQRRVNQPQHF
TRBV10-3	-	TRBJ2-4	-	TGTGCCATCAGTGACGGGGGATCTACCAAAAACATTCAGTACTTC	CAISDGGSTKNIQYF
TRBV9	-	TRBJ2-2	TRBD2	TGTGCCAGCAGCGCCCCCGCTAGCGGGGCCCCTTACACCGGGGAGCTGTTTTTT	CASSAPASGAPYTGELFF
TRBV7-6	many	TRBJ2-7	TRBD2	TGTGCCAGCAGCCTTAAGGCTAGCGGGTTCTACGAGCAGTACTTC	CASSLKASGFYEQYF
TRBV7-9	many	TRBJ2-5	TRBD1	TGTGCCAGCAGCTTAATTTTGGGACAGGGGGACGAGACCCAGTACTTC	CASSLILGQGDETQYF
TRBV20-1	-	TRBJ1-2	-	TGCAGTGCCCCCCCGACGTCGATAGGCTACACCTTC	CSAPPTSIGYTF
TRBV7-9	many	TRBJ2-1	TRBD1	TGTGCCAGCAGCTTGCCCCGGACAGGGGGCGTCTACAATGAGCAGTTCTTC	CASSLPRTGGVYNEQFF
TRBV9	many	TRBJ1-4	-	TGTGCCAGCAGCGGGGGATCCACTAATGAAAAACTGTTTTTT	CASSGGSTNEKLFF